This TCR beta chain originates from a study of identical twins. Trimming took 5 bases from V and 4 from J, leaving 15 bases between them. The CDR3 is 14 amino acids. A single record per CDR3 protein comes from TCRdb applying MiXCR to the 5' RACE reads. Of 600,000 to 700,000 distinct CDR3 sequences detected, 21% appear once; the ten largest clones hold approximately 4.5%. These sequences were also reported in another study, on T cells expressing NK-cell markers.

Specimen: PBMCs. The receptor was isolated from a woman younger than 30 in good health. The chain recombines TRBV12-3 or TRBV12-4 with TRBJ2-7; TRBD1 is a possible D gene (5 bases). CDR3 coding DNA: TGTGCCAGCAGTCCCAGGGAAACACCGTACGAGCAGTACTTC. It is translated as CASSPRETPYEQYF.